A single sample is the source of the 9 T cell receptor beta chains below, sequenced in a study of OX40 agonist ivuxolimab in advanced cancers. The protocol used for the library was the immunoSEQ multiplex PCR assay. Here the immuneACCESS table is served through TCRdb, limited to in-frame sequences with V and J called. Missing clones are a known gap in these copies; in checked studies unresolved V genes cover under half, and the rest lacks a known reason. This sample holds over 40,000 clones; 65% to 85% were observed only once. Jointly, the top ten make up about 5.2% of the sample. The sample in question was CD4+ or CD8+ T cells sorted from blood, obtained in a trial of the OX40 agonist ivuxolimab. The receptor set was obtained from an adult with an advanced solid tumor such as melanoma, head and neck, liver or kidney cancer.

The chain employs TRBV19 and TRBJ2-6; maybe TRBD1 (6 bases). CDR1 LNHDA and CDR2 SQIVND come from the germline V gene (reference sequence). CDR3 length: 15 amino acids. Trimming pared 4 bases from V and 2 bases from J, leaving 9 bases between. The CDR3 DNA reads TGTGCCAGTAGTACCAGACAGGCTGGGGCCAACGTCCTGACTTTC. This encodes CASSTRQAGANVLTF.

The rearrangement joins TRBV5-1 to TRBJ1-1; 7 bases line up with TRBD1. The CDR3 consists of 13 residues. V lost 7 bases to trimming and J lost 0 bases; unmatched junction nucleotides: 3. Germline V CDR1 and CDR2: SGHRS, YFSETQ. The CDR3 bases are TGCGCCAGCTCGGGACAGATGAACACTGAAGCTTTCTTT. It translates to CASSGQMNTEAFF. Filled out from reference TRBV5-1 and TRBJ1-1, the complete variable domain reads KAGVTQTPRYLIKTRGQQVTLSCSPISGHRSVSWYQQTPGQGLQFLFEYFSETQRNKGNFPGRFSGRQFSNSRSEMNVSTLELGDSALYLCASSGQMNTEAFFGQGTRLTVV.

The chain recombines TRBV11-2 with TRBJ2-3; D unclear. Germline V gives CDR1 SGHAT, CDR2 FQNNGV. The CDR3 consists of 14 residues. V lost 5 bases and J lost 0, with 9 bases in between. The DNA for the CDR3 is TGTGCCAGCAGCCGACACCCTAGCACAGATACGCAGTATTTT. Translated, it gives CASSRHPSTDTQYF.

The chain employs TRBV2 and TRBJ2-5; 11 bases align to TRBD2. The DNA end is a closer match to TRBJ2-7, so the J assignment may be wrong. Per germline, CDR1 SNHLY and CDR2 FYNNEI. This CDR3 contains 14 residues. As DNA, the CDR3 is TGTGCCAGCAGTAAACTAGCGGGAGCCCACGAGCAGTACTTC. This translates into CASSKLAGAHEQYF.

This rearrangement joins TRBV18 to TRBJ2-5, with D hard to call. The germline V gene encodes CDR1 KGHSH and CDR2 LQKENI. The V end was cut by 6 bases, the J end by 1 base, with 9 bases between. This CDR3 is 13 amino acids long. The DNA of the CDR3 is TGTGCCAGCTCGCTCCTTACCCAAGAGACCCAGTACTTC. Its translation: CASSLLTQETQYF.

The chain links TRBV28 to TRBJ1-5, with D maybe TRBD1 (5 bases). The CDR3 is 19 amino acids. CDR1 and CDR2 from the germline V gene are MDHEN and SYDVKM. Trimming removed 5 bases at V and 1 base at J, with 24 bases between. CDR3 region: CASSPRHNERGQSNQPQHF. CDR3 coding DNA: TGTGCCAGCAGTCCGCGACATAACGAGAGGGGTCAAAGCAATCAGCCCCAGCATTTT.

This clone is a singleton in its sample. The rearrangement joins TRBV7-3 to TRBJ2-1; D not resolved. From germline, CDR1 is SGHTA and CDR2 FQGTGA. CDR3 length: 16 amino acids. V dropped 5 bases and J dropped 2 bases, with 16 bases sitting between them. The CDR3 reads CASSPHSSQTYNEQFF. In DNA form, the CDR3 reads TGTGCCAGCAGCCCCCACAGCTCACAGACCTACAATGAGCAGTTCTTC.

This clone was seen only once. V and J are TRBV28 and TRBJ2-3; the D is unclear. The CDR3 covers 13 residues. V was shortened by 7 bases and J by 2 bases, with 10 bases between the two germline ends. Germline V CDR1 and CDR2: MDHEN, SYDVKM. The CDR3 loop is CASNIDLTDTQYF. The DNA of the CDR3 is TGTGCCAGCAACATAGACCTCACAGATACGCAGTATTTT.

This clone is termed medium-sized. J is TRBJ1-2 and V is TRBV19, with 9 nucleotides matching TRBD1. CDR3 length equals 15 residues. The germline V gene has CDR1 LNHDA and CDR2 SQIVND (reference sequence). V shed 4 bases, J shed 2 bases, and the junction held 5 bases outside the gene matches. The CDR3 loop reads CASSRTGVGNYGYTF. CDR3 nucleotide sequence: TGTGCCAGTAGTAGGACAGGGGTAGGCAACTATGGCTACACCTTC.